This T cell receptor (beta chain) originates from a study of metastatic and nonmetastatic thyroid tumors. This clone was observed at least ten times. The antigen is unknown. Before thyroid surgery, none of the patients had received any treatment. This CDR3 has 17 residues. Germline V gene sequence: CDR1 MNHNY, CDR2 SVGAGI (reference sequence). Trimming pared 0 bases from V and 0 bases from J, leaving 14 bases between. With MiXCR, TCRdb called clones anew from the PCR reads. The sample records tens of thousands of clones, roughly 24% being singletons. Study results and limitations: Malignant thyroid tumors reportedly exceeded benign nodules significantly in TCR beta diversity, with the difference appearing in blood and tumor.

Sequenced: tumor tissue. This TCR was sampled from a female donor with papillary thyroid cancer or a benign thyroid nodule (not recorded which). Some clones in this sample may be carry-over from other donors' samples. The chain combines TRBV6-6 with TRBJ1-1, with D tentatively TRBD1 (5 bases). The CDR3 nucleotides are TGTGCCAGCAGTTACTCGACAGAGGGCATTATGAACACTGAAGCTTTCTTT. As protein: CASSYSTEGIMNTEAFF.